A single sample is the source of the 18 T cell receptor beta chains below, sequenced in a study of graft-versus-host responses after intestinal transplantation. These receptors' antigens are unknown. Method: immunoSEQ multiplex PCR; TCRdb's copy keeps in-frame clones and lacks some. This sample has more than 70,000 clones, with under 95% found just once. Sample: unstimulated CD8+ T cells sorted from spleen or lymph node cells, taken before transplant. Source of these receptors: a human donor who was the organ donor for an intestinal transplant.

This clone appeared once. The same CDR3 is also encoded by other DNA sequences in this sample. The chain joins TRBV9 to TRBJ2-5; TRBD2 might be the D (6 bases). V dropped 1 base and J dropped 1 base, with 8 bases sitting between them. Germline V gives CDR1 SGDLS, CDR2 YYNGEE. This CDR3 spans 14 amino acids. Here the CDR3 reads CASSVSGGQETQYF. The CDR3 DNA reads TGTGCCAGCAGCGTATCCGGGGGCCAAGAGACCCAGTACTTC.

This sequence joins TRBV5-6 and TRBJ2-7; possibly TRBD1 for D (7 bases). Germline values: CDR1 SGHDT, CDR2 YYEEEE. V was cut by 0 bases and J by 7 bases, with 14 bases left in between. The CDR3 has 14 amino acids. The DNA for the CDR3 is TGTGCCAGCAGCTTGGCGAGGCGGGACAGAGAGCAGTACTTC. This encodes CASSLARRDREQYF. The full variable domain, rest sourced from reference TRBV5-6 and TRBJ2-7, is DAGVTQSPTHLIKTRGQQVTLRCSPKSGHDTVSWYQQALGQGPQFIFQYYEEEERQRGNFPDRFSGHQFPNYSSELNVNALLLGDSALYLCASSLARRDREQYFGPGTRLTVT.

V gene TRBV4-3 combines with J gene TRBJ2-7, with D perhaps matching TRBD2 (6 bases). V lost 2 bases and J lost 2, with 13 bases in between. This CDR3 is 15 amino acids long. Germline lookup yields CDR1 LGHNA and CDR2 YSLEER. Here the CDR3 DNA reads TGCGCCAGCAGCCAACGGCGGGGACGACCCTACGAGCAGTACTTC. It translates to CASSQRRGRPYEQYF.

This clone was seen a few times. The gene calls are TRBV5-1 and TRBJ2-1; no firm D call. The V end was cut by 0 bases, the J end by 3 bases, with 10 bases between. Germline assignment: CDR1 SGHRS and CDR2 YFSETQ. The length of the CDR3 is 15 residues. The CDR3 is CASSLAVTHYNEQFF. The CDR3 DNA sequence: TGCGCCAGCAGCTTGGCGGTAACGCACTACAATGAGCAGTTCTTC.

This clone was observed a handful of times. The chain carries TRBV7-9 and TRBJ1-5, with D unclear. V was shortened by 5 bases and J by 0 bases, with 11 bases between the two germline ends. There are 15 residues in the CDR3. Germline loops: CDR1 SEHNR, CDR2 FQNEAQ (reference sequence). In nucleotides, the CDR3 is TGTGCCAGCAGCCTTGGGAGATATAGCAATCAGCCCCAGCATTTT. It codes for CASSLGRYSNQPQHF.

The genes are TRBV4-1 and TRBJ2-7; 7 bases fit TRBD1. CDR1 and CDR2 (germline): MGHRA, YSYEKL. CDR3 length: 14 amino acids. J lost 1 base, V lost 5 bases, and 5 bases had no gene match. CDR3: CASSAQGRSYEQYF. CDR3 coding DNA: TGCGCCAGCAGCGCACAGGGGCGTTCCTACGAGCAGTACTTC.

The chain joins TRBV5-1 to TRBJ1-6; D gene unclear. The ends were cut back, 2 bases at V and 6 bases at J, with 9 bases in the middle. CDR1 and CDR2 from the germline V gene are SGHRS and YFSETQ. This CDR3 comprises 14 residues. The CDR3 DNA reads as TGCGCCAGCAGCTTCGGGGTCCTTAATTCACCCCTCCACTTT. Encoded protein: CASSFGVLNSPLHF.

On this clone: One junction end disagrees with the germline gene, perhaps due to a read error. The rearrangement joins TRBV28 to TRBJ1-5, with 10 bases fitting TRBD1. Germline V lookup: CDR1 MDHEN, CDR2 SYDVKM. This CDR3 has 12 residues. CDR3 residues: CASSLFRTGGDF. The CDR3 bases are TGTGCCAGCAGTTTATTTAGGACAGGGGGGGATTTT.

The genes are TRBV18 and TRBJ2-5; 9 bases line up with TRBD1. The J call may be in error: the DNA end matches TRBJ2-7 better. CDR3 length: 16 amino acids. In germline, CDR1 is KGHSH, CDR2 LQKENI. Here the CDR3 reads CASSPGQGLSSYEQYF. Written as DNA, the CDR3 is TGTGCCAGCTCGCCGGGACAGGGTCTCTCCTCCTACGAGCAGTACTTC.

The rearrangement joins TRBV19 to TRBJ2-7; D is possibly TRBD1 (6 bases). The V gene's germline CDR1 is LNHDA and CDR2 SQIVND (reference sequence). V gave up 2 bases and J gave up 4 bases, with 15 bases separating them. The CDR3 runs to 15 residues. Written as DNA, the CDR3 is TGTGCCAGTAGTATAAGTCAGGAAGGGGGTTACGAGCAGTACTTC. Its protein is CASSISQEGGYEQYF.

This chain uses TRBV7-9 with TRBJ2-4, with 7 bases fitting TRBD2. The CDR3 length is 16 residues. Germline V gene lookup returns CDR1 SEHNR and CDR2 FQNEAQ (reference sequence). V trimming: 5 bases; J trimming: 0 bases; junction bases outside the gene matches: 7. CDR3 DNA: TGTGCCAGCAGCCCCCGGGACTACCCAGCCAAAAACATTCAGTACTTC. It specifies CASSPRDYPAKNIQYF.

CDR3 in DNA: TGCGCCAGCAGTCCAGGGTCTCATCAGCCCCAGCATTTT. This encodes CASSPGSHQPQHF. V is TRBV4-1 and J is TRBJ1-5, with D perhaps matching TRBD1 (5 bases). This CDR3 spans 13 amino acids. V lost 6 bases, J lost 5 bases, and 11 bases lay in between. Looked up from germline, CDR1 is MGHRA and CDR2 is YSYEKL.

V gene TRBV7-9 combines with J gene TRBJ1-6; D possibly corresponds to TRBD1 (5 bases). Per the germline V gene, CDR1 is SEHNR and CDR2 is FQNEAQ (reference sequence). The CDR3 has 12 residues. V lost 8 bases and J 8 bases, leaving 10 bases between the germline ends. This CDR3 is CASSGGYSPLHF. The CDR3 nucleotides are TGTGCCAGCTCCGGGGGTTATTCACCCCTCCACTTT.

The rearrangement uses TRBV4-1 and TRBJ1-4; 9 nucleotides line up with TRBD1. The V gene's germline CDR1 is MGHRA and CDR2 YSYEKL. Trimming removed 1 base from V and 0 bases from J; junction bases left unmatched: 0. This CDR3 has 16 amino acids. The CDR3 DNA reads TGCGCCAGCAGCCAAGGGGACAGGGCAACTAATGAAAAACTGTTTTTT. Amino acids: CASSQGDRATNEKLFF.

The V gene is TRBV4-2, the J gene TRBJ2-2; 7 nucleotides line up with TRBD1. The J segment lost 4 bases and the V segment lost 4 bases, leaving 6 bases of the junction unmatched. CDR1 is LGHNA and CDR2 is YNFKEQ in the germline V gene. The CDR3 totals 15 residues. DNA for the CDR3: TGTGCCAGCAGCCCTTCGACAGGGAGCACCGGGGAGCTGTTTTTT. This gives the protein CASSPSTGSTGELFF.

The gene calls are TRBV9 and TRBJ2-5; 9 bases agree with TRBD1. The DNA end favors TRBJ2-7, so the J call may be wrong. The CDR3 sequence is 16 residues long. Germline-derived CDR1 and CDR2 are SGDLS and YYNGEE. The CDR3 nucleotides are TGTGCCAGCAGCCCCAGTGACAGGGGGGCCTCCTACGAGCAGTACTTC. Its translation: CASSPSDRGASYEQYF.

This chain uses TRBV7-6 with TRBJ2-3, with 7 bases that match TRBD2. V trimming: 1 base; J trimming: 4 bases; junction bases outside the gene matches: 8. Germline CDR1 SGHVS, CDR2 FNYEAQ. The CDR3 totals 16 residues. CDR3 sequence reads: CASSLVGGEVADTQYF. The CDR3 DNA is TGTGCCAGCAGCTTAGTTGGGGGGGAGGTGGCAGATACGCAGTATTTT.

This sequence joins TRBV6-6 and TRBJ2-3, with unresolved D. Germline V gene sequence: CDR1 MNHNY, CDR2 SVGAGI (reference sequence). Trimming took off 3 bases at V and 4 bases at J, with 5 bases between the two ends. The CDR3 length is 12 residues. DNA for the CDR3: TGTGCCAGCAGTTATCCGTCAGATACGCAGTATTTT. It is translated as CASSYPSDTQYF.